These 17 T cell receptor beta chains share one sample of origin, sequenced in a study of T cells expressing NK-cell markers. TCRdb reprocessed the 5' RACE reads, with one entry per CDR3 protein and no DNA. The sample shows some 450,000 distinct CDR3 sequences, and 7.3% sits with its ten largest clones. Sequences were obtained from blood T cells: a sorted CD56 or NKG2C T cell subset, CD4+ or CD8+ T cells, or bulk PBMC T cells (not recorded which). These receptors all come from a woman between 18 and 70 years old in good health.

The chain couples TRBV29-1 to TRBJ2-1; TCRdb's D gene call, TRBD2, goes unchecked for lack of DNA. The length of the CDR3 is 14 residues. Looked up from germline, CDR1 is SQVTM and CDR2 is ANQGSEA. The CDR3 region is CSVALRGGEHEQFF.

This chain's CDR3 is CASSPGAETTDTQYF. The V call is TRBV6-1, the J call TRBJ2-3; the D call of TRBD1 rests on TCRdb alone, since no DNA is present to check it. This CDR3 region has 15 residues. Germline CDR1 reads MNHNS; CDR2 reads SASEGT.

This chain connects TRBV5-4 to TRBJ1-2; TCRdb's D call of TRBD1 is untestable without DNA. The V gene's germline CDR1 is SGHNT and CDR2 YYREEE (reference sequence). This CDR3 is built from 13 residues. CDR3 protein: CASSLGGIDGYTF.

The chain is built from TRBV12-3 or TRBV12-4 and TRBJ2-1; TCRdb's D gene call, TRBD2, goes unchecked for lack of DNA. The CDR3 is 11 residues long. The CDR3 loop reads CASSWGPEQFF.

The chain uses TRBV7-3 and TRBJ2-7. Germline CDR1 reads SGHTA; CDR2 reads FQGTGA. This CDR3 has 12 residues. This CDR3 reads CASSPATYEQYF.

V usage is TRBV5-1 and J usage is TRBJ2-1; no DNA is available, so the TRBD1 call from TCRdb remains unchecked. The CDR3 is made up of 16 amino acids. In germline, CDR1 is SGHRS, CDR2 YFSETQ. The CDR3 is CASSFFWTGVQDEQFF.

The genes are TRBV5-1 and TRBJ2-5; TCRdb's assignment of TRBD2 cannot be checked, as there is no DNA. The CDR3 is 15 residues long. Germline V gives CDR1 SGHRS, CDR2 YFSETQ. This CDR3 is CASSLPTGEGETQYF. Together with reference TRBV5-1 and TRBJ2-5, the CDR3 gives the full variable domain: KAGVTQTPRYLIKTRGQQVTLSCSPISGHRSVSWYQQTPGQGLQFLFEYFSETQRNKGNFPGRFSGRQFSNSRSEMNVSTLELGDSALYLCASSLPTGEGETQYFGPGTRLLVL.

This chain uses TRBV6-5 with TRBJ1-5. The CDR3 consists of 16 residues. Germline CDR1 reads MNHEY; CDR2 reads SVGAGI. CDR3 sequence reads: CASSYGTEYSNQPQHF.

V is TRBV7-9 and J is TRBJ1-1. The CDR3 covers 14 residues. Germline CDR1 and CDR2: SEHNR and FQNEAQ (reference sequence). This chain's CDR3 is CASSLGAVNTEAFF. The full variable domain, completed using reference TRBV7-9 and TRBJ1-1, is DTGVSQNPRHKITKRGQNVTFRCDPISEHNRLYWYRQTLGQGPEFLTYFQNEAQLEKSRLLSDRFSAERPKGSFSTLEIQRTEQGDSAMYLCASSLGAVNTEAFFGQGTRLTVV.

This chain's CDR3 is CASSFGGLAKNIQYF. The chain combines TRBV5-5 with TRBJ2-4; TCRdb lists TRBD1, though no DNA is available to test this call. This CDR3 has 15 residues. Germline-derived CDR1 and CDR2 are SGHKS and YYEKEE (reference sequence).

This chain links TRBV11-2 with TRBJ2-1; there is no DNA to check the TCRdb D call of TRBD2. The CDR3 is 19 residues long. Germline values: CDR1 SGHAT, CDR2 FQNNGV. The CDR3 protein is CASSLDSGLAGGLYNEQFF.

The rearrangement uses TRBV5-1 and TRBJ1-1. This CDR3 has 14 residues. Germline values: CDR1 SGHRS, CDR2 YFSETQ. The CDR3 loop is CASSLDRVETEAFF.

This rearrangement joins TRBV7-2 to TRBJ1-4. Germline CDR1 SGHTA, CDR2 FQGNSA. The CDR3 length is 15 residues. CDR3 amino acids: CASSSTSGRGEKLFF.

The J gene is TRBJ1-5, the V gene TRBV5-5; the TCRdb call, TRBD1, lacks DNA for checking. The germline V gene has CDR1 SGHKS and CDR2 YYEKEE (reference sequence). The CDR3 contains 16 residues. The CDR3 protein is CASSLLGGANNQPQHF.

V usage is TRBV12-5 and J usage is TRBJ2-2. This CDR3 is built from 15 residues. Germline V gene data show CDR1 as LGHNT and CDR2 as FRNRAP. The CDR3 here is CASGFGFANTGELFF.

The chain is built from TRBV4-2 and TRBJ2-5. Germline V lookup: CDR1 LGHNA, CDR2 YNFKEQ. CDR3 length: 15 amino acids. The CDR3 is CASSPEYSLQETQYF.

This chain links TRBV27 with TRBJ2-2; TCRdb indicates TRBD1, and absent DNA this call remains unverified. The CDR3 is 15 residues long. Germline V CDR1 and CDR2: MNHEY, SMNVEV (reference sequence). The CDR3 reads CASTTGTGAAGELFF.